This TCR beta chain was found in a study of Graves' ophthalmopathy and Graves' hyperthyroidism. This clonotype was counted ten times or more. The CDR3 length is 14 residues. V was trimmed by 6 bases and J by 2 bases, leaving 14 bases between them. PBMCs were density-gradient isolated from around 11 ml fresh blood. The authors amplified TCR beta CDR3 regions, and they did so from RNA transcripts for repertoire sequencing. The authors performed first-round RT-PCR with HTBI primers and then a second-round multiplex PCR. Via MiXCR, TCRdb re-called the multiplex PCR reads, giving one row per CDR3 protein. The top ten hold around 9.3% of the sample, which has 150,000 or so distinct CDR3 sequences, 35% to 50% seen once.

Material for sequencing was peripheral blood. The chain employs TRBV12-3 or TRBV12-4 and TRBJ2-7; TRBD1 might be the D (6 bases). The receptor comes from a man aged 25 to 40 with Graves' ophthalmopathy. The CDR3 bases are TGTGCCAGCAGCTTAACAGGGCCGACCTACGAGCAGTACTTC. It yields the protein CASSLTGPTYEQYF.